Each of the 7 T cell receptor beta chains below was sequenced from the same sample in a study of CD8 T cells in ankylosing spondylitis. Via MiXCR, TCRdb re-called the 5' RACE reads, giving one row per CDR3 protein. The sample includes about 110,000 distinct CDR3 sequences, about 25% seen only once; the top ten take 12%. The sample consisted of synovial fluid, either unsorted or a sorted T cell fraction (not recorded which). The source is a male donor with ankylosing spondylitis.

The chain employs TRBV20-1 and TRBJ2-2; TRBD2 agrees at 7 bases. Germline V lookup: CDR1 DFQATT, CDR2 SNEGSKA (reference sequence). This CDR3 contains 14 residues. Trimming at V came to 5 bases and at J to 1 base, leaving 4 bases not matched to a gene. CDR3 DNA sequence: TGCAGTGCTTTCCGGACTAGGAACACCGGGGAGCTGTTTTTT. Translating it yields CSAFRTRNTGELFF.

The chain combines TRBV18 with TRBJ2-1; D unresolved. This CDR3 comprises 12 residues. Trimming shortened V by 3 bases and J by 7 bases, and 7 bases separated the two germline ends. Germline values: CDR1 KGHSH, CDR2 LQKENI. The CDR3 bases are TGTGCCAGCTCACCGCGGCTAAATGAGCAGTTCTTC. It translates to CASSPRLNEQFF.

The rearrangement uses TRBV12-3 or TRBV12-4 and TRBJ1-1; TRBD1 matches at 7 bases. Unmatched junction bases numbered 6, after V lost 5 bases and J lost 6 bases. This CDR3 spans 13 amino acids. The CDR3 DNA reads as TGTGCCAGCAGTGTCGACAGGGTGGCTGAAGCTTTCTTT. Its protein is CASSVDRVAEAFF.

This clonotype was recorded a few times. V usage is TRBV7-2 and J usage is TRBJ1-3; 8 nucleotides line up with TRBD1. The germline CDR1 and CDR2 sequences are SGHTA and FQGNSA. With V trimmed by 5 bases and J by 0 bases, 6 bases remained unmatched. The CDR3 extends over 16 amino acids. DNA for the CDR3: TGTGCCAGCAGCGCCCGGACAGGGAACTCTGGAAACACCATATATTTT. It encodes CASSARTGNSGNTIYF.

Remarks on this clonotype: A much larger clone differs from this one at a single base, so this may be a read error. The chain joins TRBV20-1 to TRBJ2-3; 13 nucleotides agree with TRBD2. The CDR3 loop spans 13 amino acids. Germline CDR1 DFQATT, CDR2 SNEGSKA (reference sequence). CDR3 bases: TGCAGTGCCGGGACTAGCGGGACAGATAAGCAGTATTTT. It is translated as CSAGTSGTDKQYF.

There are a few counts of this clonotype. The chain carries TRBV4-1 and TRBJ2-1; 8 positions agree with TRBD1. V gave up 2 bases and J gave up 7 bases; unmatched junction bases: 7. The CDR3 totals 15 residues. Germline values: CDR1 MGHRA, CDR2 YSYEKL. The CDR3 here is CASSQPDRVWNEQFF. The CDR3 DNA reads as TGCGCCAGCAGCCAACCGGACAGGGTGTGGAATGAGCAGTTCTTC.

Ten or more counts support this clonotype. The chain couples TRBV5-1 to TRBJ2-5; tentative D call: TRBD1 (5 bases). In germline, CDR1 is SGHRS, CDR2 YFSETQ. With 0 bases removed from V and 5 bases from J, the gap between germline ends came to 5 bases. This CDR3 is built from 12 residues. The CDR3 DNA is TGCGCCAGCAGCTTGGAGGGGGAGACCCAGTACTTC. Translating gives CASSLEGETQYF.